This TCR beta chain was recorded in a study of blood T cells in healthy people across ages. The overall study: Template-switching capture recovered about one barcoded beta molecule per two T cells.

This clonotype was seen more than once but under ten times. Its specificity is not known. Primers used in a second PCR of about 6 to 12 cycles were a sample-barcoded 5' primer and a J-beta primer mix. TCRdb analysed the 5' RACE reads with MiXCR anew, one entry per CDR3 protein. This table has about 1,500,000 distinct CDR3 sequences, roughly 40% appearing once. The CDR3 is 18 amino acids. The germline gives CDR1 SGDLS, CDR2 YYNGEE. V shed 4 bases and J shed 0 bases, with 21 bases lying between them. Ranging in age from about 6 to 100, the donors were healthy Caucasian individuals from Russia. The study's findings and limits: Not knowing donor CMV status may have confounded expanded clonotype changes. Older individuals had lower TCR beta diversity per million T cells (the decline was roughly linear).

The origin of this receptor is a woman aged 18-29 years in good health. The chain is built from TRBV9 and TRBJ2-3, with D perhaps TRBD2 (6 bases). The sequencing input was blood. CDR3 DNA: TGTGCCAGCAGCTCGCGGGGCCCGGGGACTGCAAGCACAGATACGCAGTATTTT. Its protein is CASSSRGPGTASTDTQYF.